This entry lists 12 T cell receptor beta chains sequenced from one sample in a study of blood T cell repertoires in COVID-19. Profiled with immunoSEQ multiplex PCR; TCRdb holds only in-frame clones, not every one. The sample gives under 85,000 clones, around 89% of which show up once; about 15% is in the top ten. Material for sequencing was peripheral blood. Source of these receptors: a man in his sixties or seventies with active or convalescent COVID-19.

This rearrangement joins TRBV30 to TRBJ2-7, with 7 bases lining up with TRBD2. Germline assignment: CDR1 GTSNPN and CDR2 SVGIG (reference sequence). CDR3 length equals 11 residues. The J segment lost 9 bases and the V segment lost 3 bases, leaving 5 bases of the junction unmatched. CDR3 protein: CAWRAGVGQYF. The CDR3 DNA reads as TGTGCCTGGAGGGCGGGAGTCGGGCAGTACTTC.

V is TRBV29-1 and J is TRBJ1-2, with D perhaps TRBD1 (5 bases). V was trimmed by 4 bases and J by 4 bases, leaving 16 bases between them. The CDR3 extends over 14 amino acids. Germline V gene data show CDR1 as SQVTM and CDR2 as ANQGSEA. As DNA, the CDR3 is TGCAGCGTTGGGGGGGGTACAGATTTCTATGGCTACACCTTC. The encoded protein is CSVGGGTDFYGYTF. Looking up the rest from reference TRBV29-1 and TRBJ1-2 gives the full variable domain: SAVISQKPSRDICQRGTSLTIQCQVDSQVTMMFWYRQQPGQSLTLIATANQGSEATYESGFVIDKFPISRPNLTFSTLTVSNMSPEDSSIYLCSVGGGTDFYGYTFGSGTRLTVV.

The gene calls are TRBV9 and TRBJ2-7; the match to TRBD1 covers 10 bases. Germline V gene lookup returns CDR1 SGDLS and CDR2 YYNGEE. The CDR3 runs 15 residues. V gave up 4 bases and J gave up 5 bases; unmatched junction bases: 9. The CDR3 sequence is CASSPRQGANNEQYF. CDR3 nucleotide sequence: TGTGCCAGCAGCCCCCGACAGGGGGCGAACAACGAGCAGTACTTC. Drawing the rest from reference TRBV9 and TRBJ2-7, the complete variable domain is DSGVTQTPKHLITATGQRVTLRCSPRSGDLSVYWYQQSLDQGLQFLIQYYNGEERAKGNILERFSAQQFPDLHSELNLSSLELGDSALYFCASSPRQGANNEQYFGPGTRLTVT.

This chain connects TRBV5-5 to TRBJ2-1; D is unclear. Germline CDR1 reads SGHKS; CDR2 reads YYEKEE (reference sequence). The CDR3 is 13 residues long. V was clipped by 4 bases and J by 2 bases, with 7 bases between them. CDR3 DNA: TGTGCCAGCAGCCCTATAGCCTACAATGAGCAGTTCTTC. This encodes CASSPIAYNEQFF.

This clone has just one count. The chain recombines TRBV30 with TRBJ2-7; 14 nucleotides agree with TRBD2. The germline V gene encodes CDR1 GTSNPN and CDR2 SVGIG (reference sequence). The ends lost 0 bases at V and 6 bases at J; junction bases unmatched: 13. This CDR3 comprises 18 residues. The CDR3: CAWSVPGVRLAGGREQYF. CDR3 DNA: TGTGCCTGGAGTGTACCCGGGGTCCGACTAGCGGGAGGGCGCGAGCAGTACTTC.

The CDR3 nucleotides are TGTGCCAGCAGCGTCGCCGGGACAGATTACAATGAGCAGTTCTTC. It specifies CASSVAGTDYNEQFF. The V and J genes are TRBV9 and TRBJ2-1, with 7 nucleotides matching TRBD1. With V trimmed by 2 bases and J by 4 bases, 6 bases remained unmatched. The CDR3 loop spans 15 amino acids. Germline loops: CDR1 SGDLS, CDR2 YYNGEE.

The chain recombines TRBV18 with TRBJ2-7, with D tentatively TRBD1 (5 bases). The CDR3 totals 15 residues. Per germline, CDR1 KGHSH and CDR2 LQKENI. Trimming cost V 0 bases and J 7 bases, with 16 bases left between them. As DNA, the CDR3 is TGTGCCAGCTCACCACCGAGGACACTCGACGGGGAGCAGTACTTC. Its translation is CASSPPRTLDGEQYF.

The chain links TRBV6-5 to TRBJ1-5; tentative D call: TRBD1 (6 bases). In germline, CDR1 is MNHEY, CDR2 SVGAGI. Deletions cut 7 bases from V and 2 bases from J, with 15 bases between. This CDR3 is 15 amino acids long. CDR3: CASTQGLGGNQPQHF. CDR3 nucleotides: TGTGCCAGCACGCAGGGGTTAGGCGGCAATCAGCCCCAGCATTTT.

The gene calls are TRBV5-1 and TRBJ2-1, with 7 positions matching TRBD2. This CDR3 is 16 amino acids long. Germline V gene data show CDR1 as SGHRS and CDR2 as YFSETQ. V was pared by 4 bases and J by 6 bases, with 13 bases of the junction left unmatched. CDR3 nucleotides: TGCGCCAGCAGCCTGATGGTCGCCCCGGGGGGCAATGAGCAGTTCTTC. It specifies CASSLMVAPGGNEQFF.

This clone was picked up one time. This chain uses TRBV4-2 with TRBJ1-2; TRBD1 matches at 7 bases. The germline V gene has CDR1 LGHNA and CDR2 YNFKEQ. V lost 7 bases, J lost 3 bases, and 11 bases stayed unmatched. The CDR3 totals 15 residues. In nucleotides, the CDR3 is TGTGCCAGCACAGACAGGGTGAATTCCGACTATGGCTACACCTTC. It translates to CASTDRVNSDYGYTF.

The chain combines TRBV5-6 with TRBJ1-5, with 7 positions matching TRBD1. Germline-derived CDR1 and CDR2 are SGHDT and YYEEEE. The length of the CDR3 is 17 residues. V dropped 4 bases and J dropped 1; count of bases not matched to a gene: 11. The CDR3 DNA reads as TGTGCCAGCAGCAATTACGGGACAGCAAGAAGCAATCAGCCCCAGCATTTT. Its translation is CASSNYGTARSNQPQHF.

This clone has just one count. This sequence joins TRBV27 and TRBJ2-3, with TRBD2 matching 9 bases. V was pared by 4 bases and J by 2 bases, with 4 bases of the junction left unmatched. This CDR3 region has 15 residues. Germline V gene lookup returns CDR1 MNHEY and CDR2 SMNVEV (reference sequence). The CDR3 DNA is TGTGCCAGCAGTTCCAGACTAGCGGACACAGATACGCAGTATTTT. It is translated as CASSSRLADTDTQYF.